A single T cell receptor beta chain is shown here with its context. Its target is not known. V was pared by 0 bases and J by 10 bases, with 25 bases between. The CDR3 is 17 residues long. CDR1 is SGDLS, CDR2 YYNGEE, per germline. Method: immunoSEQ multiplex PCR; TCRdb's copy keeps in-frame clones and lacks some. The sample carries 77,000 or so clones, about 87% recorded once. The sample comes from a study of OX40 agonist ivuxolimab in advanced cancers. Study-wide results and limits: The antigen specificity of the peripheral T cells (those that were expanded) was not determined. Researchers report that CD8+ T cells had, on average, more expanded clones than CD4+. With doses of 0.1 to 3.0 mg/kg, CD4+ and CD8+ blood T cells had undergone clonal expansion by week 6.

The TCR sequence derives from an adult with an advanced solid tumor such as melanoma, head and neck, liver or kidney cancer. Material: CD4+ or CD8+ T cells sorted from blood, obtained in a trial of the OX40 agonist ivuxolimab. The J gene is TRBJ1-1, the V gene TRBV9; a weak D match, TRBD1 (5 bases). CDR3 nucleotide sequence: TGTGCCAGCAGCGTAGACCTCCTTCTGGGGGTGAATACAGCAGCTTTCTTT. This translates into CASSVDLLLGVNTAAFF.